One sample yielded the 27 T cell receptor beta chains listed below, sequenced in a study of T cell changes during pregnancy in multiple sclerosis. This table comes from immunoSEQ multiplex PCR, and its TCRdb copy is limited to in-frame clones, with some not included. The sample lists some 70,000 clones, about nine tenths occurring once. The sample consisted of peripheral blood, taken after pregnancy. The source is a female donor in good health, enrolled as a control in a pregnancy study.

This chain uses TRBV6-1 with TRBJ1-4; D not resolved. Germline assignment: CDR1 MNHNS and CDR2 SASEGT. V lost 2 bases to trimming and J lost 8 bases, with 6 bases between them. CDR3 length equals 12 residues. CDR3: CASSEQMEKLFF. In DNA, the CDR3 is TGTGCCAGCAGTGAACAGATGGAAAAACTGTTTTTT.

The chain joins TRBV27 to TRBJ2-1, with a possible D match to TRBD1 (6 bases). V gave up 7 bases and J gave up 0 bases, with 19 bases separating them. Germline V gives CDR1 MNHEY, CDR2 SMNVEV (reference sequence). The CDR3 spans 17 residues. This CDR3 reads CASTLGGRVSSYNEQFF. CDR3 coding DNA: TGTGCCAGCACCCTAGGGGGACGGGTCAGCTCCTACAATGAGCAGTTCTTC.

The rearrangement links TRBV7-2 to TRBJ2-3, with no clear D. The CDR3 sequence is 12 residues long. Trimming left V 7 bases short and J 5 bases short, with 10 bases between. Germline CDR1 and CDR2: SGHTA and FQGNSA. The CDR3 DNA follows: TGTGCCAGCACCCCCCCGGGAGATACGCAGTATTTT. This sequence encodes CASTPPGDTQYF. The full variable domain, in which reference TRBV7-2 and TRBJ2-3 provide the parts outside the CDR3, is GAGVSQSPSNKVTEKGKDVELRCDPISGHTALYWYRQSLGQGLEFLIYFQGNSAPDKSGLPSDRFSAERTGGSVSTLTIQRTQQEDSAVYLCASTPPGDTQYFGPGTRLTVL.

J is TRBJ2-7 and V is TRBV18; a possible D gene is TRBD1 (6 bases). Germline V gives CDR1 KGHSH, CDR2 LQKENI. This CDR3 is built from 14 residues. Trimming shortened V by 3 bases and J by 4 bases, and 13 bases separated the two germline ends. This CDR3 is CASSPARGWYEQYF. CDR3 sequence (DNA): TGTGCCAGCTCACCGGCTAGGGGGTGGTACGAGCAGTACTTC.

In this sample, this clone turned up once. J is TRBJ2-1 and V is TRBV7-9, with TRBD2 identical over 10 bases. J gave up 4 bases and V 1 base, and 7 bases lay outside the gene matches. Germline V gene sequence: CDR1 SEHNR, CDR2 FQNEAQ (reference sequence). The CDR3 runs to 17 residues. CDR3 DNA: TGTGCCAGCAGCTTAGGGACTAGCGGATATATGTACAATGAGCAGTTCTTC. The encoded protein is CASSLGTSGYMYNEQFF.

The CDR3 sequence is CASTQPGGRTEAFF. In DNA form, the CDR3 reads TGTGCCAGCACCCAACCCGGTGGGAGGACTGAAGCTTTCTTT. This chain uses TRBV6-5 with TRBJ1-1; D gene unclear. The CDR3 has 14 amino acids. Germline loops: CDR1 MNHEY, CDR2 SVGAGI. Trimming took off 7 bases at V and 5 bases at J, with 17 bases between the two ends.

The chain has TRBV11-2 and TRBJ2-3; D uncertain. V lost 4 bases to trimming and J lost 4 bases, with 21 bases between them. Germline lookup yields CDR1 SGHAT and CDR2 FQNNGV. The CDR3 consists of 17 residues. The CDR3 here is CASSSAGGPYTADTQYF. In DNA form, the CDR3 reads TGTGCCAGCAGCTCCGCCGGCGGCCCCTATACGGCAGATACGCAGTATTTT.

The V and J genes are TRBV2 and TRBJ1-5; D is unclear. The CDR3 is 13 residues long. Trimming pared 4 bases from V and 7 bases from J, leaving 11 bases between. Per the germline V gene, CDR1 is SNHLY and CDR2 is FYNNEI. CDR3 sequence (DNA): TGTGCCAGCAGTGTTGAGGTCGGCCAGCCCCAGCATTTT. Translated: CASSVEVGQPQHF.

This chain joins TRBV10-3 and TRBJ2-1, with TRBD2 identical over 8 bases. The ends lost 2 bases at V and 6 bases at J; junction bases unmatched: 3. The CDR3 spans 14 residues. Germline CDR1 reads ENHRY; CDR2 reads SYGVKD. CDR3 protein: CAISELAGGNEQFF. CDR3 nucleotides: TGTGCCATCAGTGAGCTTGCGGGAGGCAATGAGCAGTTCTTC.

The chain uses TRBV6-1 and TRBJ2-7, with 7 bases fitting TRBD1. Germline loops: CDR1 MNHNS, CDR2 SASEGT. Trimming cost V 8 bases and J 3 bases; bases outside gene matches: 10. The CDR3 has 14 residues. This chain's CDR3 is CASQAAQGDYEQYF. The DNA for the CDR3 is TGTGCCAGCCAAGCCGCCCAGGGGGACTACGAGCAGTACTTC.

This clone came up a few times. V usage is TRBV19 and J usage is TRBJ1-6; no clear D gene. The CDR3 loop spans 15 amino acids. V dropped 3 bases and J dropped 4 bases, with 10 bases sitting between them. CDR1 is LNHDA, CDR2 SQIVND, per germline (reference sequence). CDR3 DNA sequence: TGTGCCAGTAGTATGCAGTCGGGATATAATTCACCCCTCCACTTT. Amino acids: CASSMQSGYNSPLHF.

The V gene is TRBV5-6, the J gene TRBJ1-2; D possibly corresponds to TRBD1 (6 bases). Between the trimmed V and J ends, which lost 1 base and 5 bases, there was a span of 9 bases. Germline values: CDR1 SGHDT, CDR2 YYEEEE. The CDR3 spans 13 residues. CDR3 coding DNA: TGTGCCAGCAGCTTGTTCCAGGGGTATGGCTACACCTTC. Residues: CASSLFQGYGYTF.

This clone was counted once. The chain carries TRBV30 and TRBJ1-2; no definite D call. V gave up 0 bases and J gave up 4 bases, with 6 bases separating them. CDR1 GTSNPN and CDR2 SVGIG come from the germline V gene (reference sequence). The CDR3 runs to 12 residues. The CDR3, as DNA: TGTGCCTGGAGTGTTCGGAGCTATGGCTACACCTTC. This gives the protein CAWSVRSYGYTF. Full variable domain (remainder filled in from reference TRBV30 and TRBJ1-2): SQTIHQWPATLVQPVGSPLSLECTVEGTSNPNLYWYRQAAGRGLQLLFYSVGIGQISSEVPQNLSASRPQDRQFILSSKKLLLSDSGFYLCAWSVRSYGYTFGSGTRLTVV.

The J gene is TRBJ1-1, the V gene TRBV11-2; the D is unclear. The CDR3 is 16 residues long. V was clipped by 1 base and J by 4 bases, with 16 bases between them. Germline CDR1 and CDR2: SGHAT and FQNNGV. CDR3 DNA: TGTGCCAGCAGCTTAGGCGGAGACGGAGGGAGCACTGAAGCTTTCTTT. Its translation: CASSLGGDGGSTEAFF.

V gene TRBV19 combines with J gene TRBJ1-2; D uncertain. This CDR3 comprises 14 residues. The V end lost 3 bases, the J end lost 6 bases, and 14 bases lay between the germline ends. Germline CDR1 and CDR2: LNHDA and SQIVND (reference sequence). The CDR3 sequence: CASSIEWEFDGYTF. The CDR3 DNA is TGTGCCAGTAGTATCGAATGGGAGTTCGATGGCTACACCTTC.

This clone was counted once. The chain links TRBV14 to TRBJ2-5, with 8 bases that match TRBD1. The germline V gene has CDR1 SGHDN and CDR2 FVKESK. V lost 4 bases, J lost 2 bases, and 9 bases stayed unmatched. The CDR3 extends over 16 amino acids. The CDR3: CASSPRTGLGQETQYF. The CDR3 bases are TGTGCCAGCAGCCCTCGGACAGGGTTGGGTCAAGAGACCCAGTACTTC.

The chain employs TRBV6-5 and TRBJ1-2; D uncertain. The CDR3 has 13 residues. The ends were cut back, 5 bases at V and 3 bases at J, with 10 bases in the middle. CDR1 and CDR2 (germline): MNHEY, SVGAGI. The CDR3 here is CASSTDIDYGYTF. The CDR3 nucleotides read TGTGCCAGCAGTACCGACATCGACTATGGCTACACCTTC.

The J gene is TRBJ2-1, the V gene TRBV10-3; 8 positions match TRBD2. CDR3 length equals 16 residues. Per the germline V gene, CDR1 is ENHRY and CDR2 is SYGVKD. The junction had 15 bases not matched to a gene; V was cut back by 4 bases and J by 10 bases. The CDR3 reads CAISVLSGSGSGEQFF. For the CDR3, the DNA is TGTGCCATCAGTGTTTTGAGCGGGAGTGGGTCCGGGGAGCAGTTCTTC.

V gene TRBV7-9 combines with J gene TRBJ2-2; 8 bases fit TRBD2. Germline V gene lookup returns CDR1 SEHNR and CDR2 FQNEAQ (reference sequence). J lost 5 bases, V lost 3 bases, and 2 bases had no gene match. This CDR3 has 14 amino acids. This CDR3 is CASSFSGVTGELFF. The CDR3 nucleotides are TGTGCCAGCAGCTTTAGCGGGGTTACCGGGGAGCTGTTTTTT.

The chain carries TRBV19 and TRBJ1-1, with D uncertain. The CDR3 has 15 residues. Trimming cost V 3 bases and J 3 bases, with 14 bases left between them. The germline V gene encodes CDR1 LNHDA and CDR2 SQIVND (reference sequence). CDR3 in DNA: TGTGCCAGTAGTATGTCCGGCCCGGGATACACTGAAGCTTTCTTT. It codes for CASSMSGPGYTEAFF.

This rearrangement joins TRBV9 to TRBJ2-5; 10 bases match TRBD2. This CDR3 is built from 18 residues. The trim removed 3 bases at V and 4 bases at J, leaving 15 bases unmatched. The germline gives CDR1 SGDLS, CDR2 YYNGEE. For the CDR3, the DNA is TGTGCCAGCAGCGACCGAGGGCTAGCGGGAGTCTCCCCAGAGACCCAGTACTTC. It is translated as CASSDRGLAGVSPETQYF.

This clone was seen only once. The chain couples TRBV5-8 to TRBJ1-1, with 10 bases that match TRBD1. The germline V gene has CDR1 SGHTS and CDR2 YDEGEE. This CDR3 spans 15 amino acids. The V gene end was trimmed by 4 bases and the J gene end by 4 bases; junction bases not matched to a gene: 7. Written as DNA, the CDR3 is TGTGCCAGCAGCAATGACAGGGGGCCGGCCACTGAAGCTTTCTTT. Translation gives CASSNDRGPATEAFF. The full variable domain, completed using reference TRBV5-8 and TRBJ1-1, is EAGVTQSPTHLIKTRGQQATLRCSPISGHTSVYWYQQALGLGLQFLLWYDEGEERNRGNFPPRFSGRQFPNYSSELNVNALELEDSALYLCASSNDRGPATEAFFGQGTRLTVV.

This clone showed up just a few times. V gene TRBV6-1 combines with J gene TRBJ2-7, with 7 bases identical to TRBD2. Germline CDR1 is MNHNS and CDR2 is SASEGT. This CDR3 has 12 residues. Germline trimming cut 5 bases from V and 7 bases from J; bases unmatched to any gene: 5. The CDR3 coding sequence is TGTGCCAGCAGTAGTAGCGGGTGGGAGCAGTACTTC. Translated, it gives CASSSSGWEQYF.

This sequence joins TRBV7-8 and TRBJ2-4; D is unresolved. The length of the CDR3 is 18 residues. V lost 1 base and J lost 0, with 16 bases in between. Per the germline V gene, CDR1 is SGHVS and CDR2 is FQNEAQ. The CDR3 nucleotides read TGTGCCAGCAGCTTAGTTTTGCGACACAAACTAGCCAAAAACATTCAGTACTTC. Protein product: CASSLVLRHKLAKNIQYF.

V is TRBV7-8 and J is TRBJ2-7; a weak D match, TRBD2 (6 bases). V dropped 1 base and J dropped 4 bases, with 14 bases sitting between them. The CDR3 is 15 amino acids. Germline V gene data show CDR1 as SGHVS and CDR2 as FQNEAQ. Here the CDR3 reads CASSLGGDFYYEQYF. CDR3 coding DNA: TGTGCCAGCAGCTTAGGGGGGGACTTTTATTACGAGCAGTACTTC. Looking up the rest from reference TRBV7-8 and TRBJ2-7 gives the full variable domain: GAGVSQSPRYKVAKRGQDVALRCDPISGHVSLFWYQQALGQGPEFLTYFQNEAQLDKSGLPSDRFFAERPEGSVSTLKIQRTQQEDSAVYLCASSLGGDFYYEQYFGPGTRLTVT.

V and J are TRBV5-1 and TRBJ1-1; 8 bases are a match to TRBD1. V was clipped by 1 base and J by 3 bases; unmatched bases: 5. This CDR3 is 15 amino acids long. The germline V gene has CDR1 SGHRS and CDR2 YFSETQ. For the CDR3, the DNA is TGCGCCAGCAGCTTGCTCGGGACAGGCTACACTGAAGCTTTCTTT. This encodes CASSLLGTGYTEAFF.

The chain uses TRBV25-1 and TRBJ2-7; no clear D gene. Per germline, CDR1 MGHDK and CDR2 SYGVNS. V gave up 4 bases and J gave up 4 bases, with 8 bases separating them. The CDR3 covers 12 residues. CDR3 nucleotides: TGTGCCAGCAGTGTATCAGTTTACGAGCAGTACTTC. Translated, it gives CASSVSVYEQYF.